Below are 13 T cell receptor beta chains sequenced from a single sample in a study of blood T cell repertoires in COVID-19. Clones were sequenced by immunoSEQ multiplex PCR, and TCRdb holds only the in-frame ones, with some missing. The table has around 620,000 clones, 85% to 90% seen once. What was sequenced was peripheral blood. The receptors stem from a woman aged 18-29 years with acute or convalescent COVID-19.

The J gene is TRBJ1-1, the V gene TRBV7-3, with D maybe TRBD1 (5 bases). Trimming stripped 1 base from V and 3 bases from J, with 9 bases between. Germline CDR1 and CDR2: SGHTA and FQGTGA. The CDR3 consists of 14 residues. CDR3 sequence reads: CASSLRWGDTEAFF. The CDR3 nucleotides read TGTGCCAGCAGCTTAAGGTGGGGGGACACTGAAGCTTTCTTT.

This clone was seen only a few times. V is TRBV6-5 and J is TRBJ1-1, with D perhaps matching TRBD1 (5 bases). The length of the CDR3 is 13 residues. V was trimmed by 4 bases and J by 1 base, leaving 7 bases between them. Germline CDR1 and CDR2: MNHEY and SVGAGI. CDR3 sequence: CASSSQENTEAFF. CDR3 sequence (DNA): TGTGCCAGCAGTTCACAGGAGAACACTGAAGCTTTCTTT.

This clone was found a few times. The J gene is TRBJ1-2, the V gene TRBV13; possible D gene TRBD1, 6 bases. The CDR3 totals 14 residues. The V gene's germline CDR1 is PRHDT and CDR2 FYEKMQ (reference sequence). V was shortened by 2 bases and J by 4 bases, with 11 bases between the two germline ends. The chain's CDR3 is CASSLSSGAYGYTF. The CDR3 bases are TGTGCCAGCAGCTTATCTTCAGGGGCCTATGGCTACACCTTC. Full variable domain (remainder filled in from reference TRBV13 and TRBJ1-2): AAGVIQSPRHLIKEKRETATLKCYPIPRHDTVYWYQQGPGQDPQFLISFYEKMQSDKGSIPDRFSAQQFSDYHSELNMSSLELGDSALYFCASSLSSGAYGYTFGSGTRLTVV.

This clone was counted a single time. The chain links TRBV28 to TRBJ1-2, with a weak D call TRBD1 (6 bases). CDR1 and CDR2 from the germline V gene are MDHEN and SYDVKM. The CDR3 contains 12 residues. V gave up 5 bases and J gave up 9 bases, with 13 bases separating them. This chain's CDR3 is CASSGAGVSYTF. Here the CDR3 DNA reads TGTGCCAGCAGTGGGGCAGGGGTCAGCTACACCTTC.

The rearrangement joins TRBV15 to TRBJ2-1, with D possibly TRBD2 on 7 matching bases. The V gene's germline CDR1 is LNHNV and CDR2 YYDKDF (reference sequence). The CDR3 sequence is 17 residues long. Trimming removed 0 bases from V and 6 bases from J, with 18 bases in between. The CDR3 DNA is TGTGCCACCAGCAGAGAATTGTGGGGGGGCACGGCCAATGAGCAGTTCTTC. Translating gives CATSRELWGGTANEQFF. The whole variable domain, filled in from reference TRBV15 and TRBJ2-1, reads DAMVIQNPRYQVTQFGKPVTLSCSQTLNHNVMYWYQQKSSQAPKLLFHYYDKDFNNEADTPDNFQSRRPNTSFCFLDIRSPGLGDTAMYLCATSRELWGGTANEQFFGPGTRLTVL.

The chain uses TRBV27 and TRBJ1-2; a weak D match, TRBD1 (5 bases). The V gene lost 9 bases and the J gene lost 4 bases, with 15 bases spanning the gap. From germline, CDR1 is MNHEY and CDR2 SMNVEV (reference sequence). CDR3 length equals 13 residues. Written as DNA, the CDR3 is TGTGCCAGTGGACAAACCTCTCTCTATGGCTACACCTTC. It encodes CASGQTSLYGYTF.

This chain uses TRBV4-1 with TRBJ2-1; 10 nucleotides match TRBD1. Germline V lookup: CDR1 MGHRA, CDR2 YSYEKL. The ends lost 4 bases at V and 9 bases at J; junction bases unmatched: 9. This CDR3 is built from 15 residues. For the CDR3, the DNA is TGCGCCAGCAGCCTTGGGACAGGGGTTTCAACTGAGCAGTTCTTC. It yields the protein CASSLGTGVSTEQFF.

This chain joins TRBV14 and TRBJ1-2; D remains unclear. Germline V gives CDR1 SGHDN, CDR2 FVKESK. The CDR3 contains 12 residues. The V end was cut by 0 bases, the J end by 12 bases, with 11 bases between. As DNA, the CDR3 is TGTGCCAGCAGCCAAGAAAACCAGGTTCACACCTTC. Protein product: CASSQENQVHTF. Supplemented by reference TRBV14 and TRBJ1-2, the full variable domain reads EAGVTQFPSHSVIEKGQTVTLRCDPISGHDNLYWYRRVMGKEIKFLLHFVKESKQDESGMPNNRFLAERTGGTYSTLKVQPAELEDSGVYFCASSQENQVHTFGSGTRLTVV.

This rearrangement joins TRBV6-2 or TRBV6-3 to TRBJ1-6; no reliable D call. The germline gives CDR1 MNHEY, CDR2 SVGEGT. V was shortened by 4 bases and J by 8 bases, with 9 bases between the two germline ends. The CDR3 has 13 amino acids. The CDR3 DNA sequence: TGTGCCAGCAGTTTCAGGAGGGATTCACCCCTCCACTTT. Translating gives CASSFRRDSPLHF.

The rearrangement links TRBV30 to TRBJ1-1; the match to TRBD1 covers 11 bases. This CDR3 contains 14 residues. Germline V gives CDR1 GTSNPN, CDR2 SVGIG (reference sequence). Trimming took 4 bases from V and 5 from J; bases not matched to a gene: 6. CDR3 residues: CAWTVDRGRTEAFF. The CDR3 coding sequence is TGTGCCTGGACTGTGGACAGGGGGCGGACTGAAGCTTTCTTT.

V and J are TRBV20-1 and TRBJ1-2; possibly TRBD1 for D (6 bases). The CDR3 spans 11 residues. V dropped 6 bases and J dropped 8 bases, with 13 bases sitting between them. The V gene's germline CDR1 is DFQATT and CDR2 SNEGSKA (reference sequence). CDR3 loop: CSAFGGGGYTF. CDR3 DNA: TGCAGTGCCTTCGGGGGGGGCGGCTACACCTTC.

This chain joins TRBV11-2 and TRBJ1-5; D unresolved. This CDR3 comprises 15 residues. CDR1 and CDR2 (germline): SGHAT, FQNNGV. The V end lost 2 bases, the J end lost 0 bases, and 8 bases lay between the germline ends. CDR3 nucleotides: TGTGCCAGCAGCTTAAGCATAAATAGCAATCAGCCCCAGCATTTT. Amino acids: CASSLSINSNQPQHF.

This clone was seen a single time. The chain uses TRBV19 and TRBJ1-5; 8 nucleotides line up with TRBD1. V shed 5 bases and J 1 base; nucleotides not matched to a gene: 4. Germline V gene lookup returns CDR1 LNHDA and CDR2 SQIVND (reference sequence). The CDR3 is made up of 15 amino acids. The CDR3 nucleotides are TGTGCCAGTAGTTCAGGGGGCTGGAGCAATCAGCCCCAGCATTTT. It translates to CASSSGGWSNQPQHF.